These T cell receptor beta chains were read from a single sample in a study of T cells in Graves' hyperthyroidism and ophthalmopathy. A single record per CDR3 protein comes from TCRdb applying MiXCR to the multiplex PCR reads. The sample includes roughly 500,000 distinct CDR3 sequences, approximately 48% seen only once; the top ten take approximately 44%. The sample taken for sequencing was peripheral blood or thyroid tissue (not recorded which). The receptors derive from an adult woman with Graves' disease, either hyperthyroidism or ophthalmopathy (not recorded which). The CDR3 runs from the conserved cysteine through the conserved F or W. D genes are given only for firm matches. Clone sizes are given selectively: once, few, many, or a class where the clone is expanded.

clone size,J gene,D gene,V gene,CDR3 DNA,CDR3 protein
.,TRBJ1-2,.,TRBV2,TGTGCCAGCAGTGATAGGGGAAATGGCTACACCTTC,CASSDRGNGYTF
many,TRBJ2-6,TRBD1,TRBV19,TGTGCCAGTATTGACAGGGCTGGGGCCAACGTCCTGACTTTC,CASIDRAGANVLTF
.,TRBJ2-2,.,TRBV2,TGCGCCAGCAGTGACGGACAGAACACCGGGGAGCTGTTTTTT,CASSDGQNTGELFF
many,TRBJ1-4,TRBD1,TRBV2,TGTGCCAGCAGTCGGACAGGGGCCGTGGATGAAAAACTGTTTTTT,CASSRTGAVDEKLFF
.,TRBJ1-1,.,TRBV10-2,TGCGCCAGCGGCCAAGTTCTGAACACTGAAGCTTTCTTT,CASGQVLNTEAFF
.,TRBJ1-1,TRBD1,TRBV15,TGTGCCACCAGCAGTGTAGGACAGGGGAGGACTGAAGCTTTCTTT,CATSSVGQGRTEAFF
.,TRBJ1-1,TRBD1,TRBV19,TGTGCCAGTAGTATGGTGGACAGGGGAGGAGGAAACACTGAAGCTTTCTTT,CASSMVDRGGGNTEAFF
many,TRBJ1-6,.,TRBV20-1,TGCAGTGCTGCAGGGAGCTCCTATAATTCACCCCTCCACTTT,CSAAGSSYNSPLHF
many,TRBJ2-5,.,TRBV7-2,TGTGCCAGCAGCTTTATCGTAGGGGAGGCGGAGACCCAGTACTTC,CASSFIVGEAETQYF
few,TRBJ1-2,.,TRBV15,TGTGCCACCAGCAGGAAACTCGGACCACAACTTCACAACTATGGCTACACCTTC,CATSRKLGPQLHNYGYTF
.,TRBJ1-5,TRBD1,TRBV20-1,TGCAGTGCTTTCCACCGGACAGGCAGCAATCAGCCCCAGCATTTT,CSAFHRTGSNQPQHF
.,TRBJ2-2,.,TRBV7-9,TGTGCCGGCAGCTTGGCGGGACGCGCGAACACCGGGGAGCTGTTTTTT,CAGSLAGRANTGELFF
many,TRBJ2-5,.,TRBV10-3,TGTGCCATCAGTAGACCGGGGGAGACCCAGTACTTC,CAISRPGETQYF
.,TRBJ2-7,.,TRBV6-5,TGTGCCAGCAGTTCCCGGGTGTCGGCAGGTTGGGGTGTGCAGTACTTC,CASSSRVSAGWGVQYF
many,TRBJ1-4,.,TRBV4-1,TGCGCCAGCAGCCAAGAAGGGGAAAAACTGTTTTTT,CASSQEGEKLFF
few,TRBJ1-5,TRBD1,TRBV27,TGTGCCAGCAGTTTAATCGGACAGGGGATGGATCAGCCCCAGCATTTT,CASSLIGQGMDQPQHF
.,TRBJ2-5,TRBD1,TRBV6-6,TGTGCCAGCAGCAGTGGACAGGGGGCCTCTCCCCCCGAGACCCAGTACTTC,CASSSGQGASPPETQYF